Here is one T cell receptor (beta chain) with its context. What this receptor recognizes is not known. Base qualities are missing; no much larger clone stands one base away. This entry is derived from a study of cytomegalovirus exposure and HLA in healthy donors (dated by TCRdb to between 2016 and 2019). Concerning the study at large: According to a later analysis, one platform produced both the approximately 110 validation repertoires and the roughly 660 repertoires of the first cohort. The aim of the study was to test whether cataloging public T cell receptors could identify signatures of past pathogen exposure. In addition to the first cohort of roughly 700 subjects, a separate validation cohort of approximately 130 different subjects was used. High-throughput TCR immunosequencing, statistical association of individual TCRs with disease status, and machine learning were combined to predict cytomegalovirus infection status. Beyond this particular receptor, the publication reports: In vitro tests confirmed that a few of the cytomegalovirus-associated TCR beta chains recognize cytomegalovirus antigens. A later analysis lacked HLA typing for the validation cohort, so it scored co-occurrence in that cohort across all 120 or so repertoires. In the study, approximately 160 TCR beta chains were listed as associated with cytomegalovirus. In both the original and validation cohorts, the classifier was reported to diagnose cytomegalovirus status with high specificity and sensitivity. The authors suggested that the approach could potentially be extended to other disease states and immunological phenotypes. While some public TCRs were present in many individuals, most TCR sequences turned up only very rarely across donors. Of the cluster scores, about 94% were above 0 in a later analysis, which found that TCRs clustered in the first cohort also tended to co-occur in the 120 validation repertoires.

From cysteine to phenylalanine, the CDR3 is 14 amino acids long. Only the CDR3 DNA is retained, 42 bases long and in frame from the first base. Trimming at the junction amounts to 2 bases on V and 3 bases on J, and the germline ends lie 8 bases apart. CDR1 MNHEY and CDR2 SVGAGI were looked up in the germline V gene. The method was the immunoSEQ multiplex PCR assay. The authors' pipeline ran thus. A statistical classification framework was built to diagnose cytomegalovirus status from the catalog of TCR beta chain sequences. In its TCRdb copy, this immuneACCESS table keeps in-frame sequences only and misses some clones. Where compared with another copy, unresolved V genes explain less than half of these, and the others have no known cause. V and J calls and clone size follow that table, whereas D and trimming were derived from the DNA. Recorded for this sample are some 45,000 clones; roughly nine tenths of them occurred a single time. Of the sample, 5.6% falls within the top ten clones.

The donors were included in the validation cohort of some 120 subjects, a group kept apart from the approximately 700-subject first cohort. Sequenced: PBMCs. The receptor chain draws on TRBV6-5 and TRBJ2-1; the D gene is unclear. The receptor was isolated from a man younger than 35 in good health and CMV-seronegative. The CDR3 protein: CASSYGGNYNEQFF. The DNA is TGTGCCAGCAGTTACGGCGGTAACTACAATGAGCAGTTCTTC.